This T cell receptor beta chain was sequenced during a study of tumor-infiltrating lymphocytes in primary liver carcinoma. From roughly 0.5 ug total RNA, TCR beta cDNA was generated with a primer in the constant region. Three-round nested multiplex PCR performed with slightly modified ARM-PCR produced the TCR beta libraries. Use of TRBV1-TRBV30 forward primers with a C-beta reverse primer characterized the first two PCR rounds, which lasted about 10 cycles each. In TCRdb, the multiplex PCR reads were re-called with MiXCR into one record per CDR3 protein. This sample has about 320,000 distinct CDR3 sequences, with roughly three fifths found just once. This CDR3 is built from 15 residues. Trimming removed 5 bases at V and 5 bases at J, with 19 bases between. For this clonotype: Its specificity is unknown. It may be a read error: a sequence one base away is much more abundant.

Unsorted whole blood yielded the blood RNA, and germline DNA was also extracted. Chronic HBV infection, untreated so far, was present in the patients. Collected before surgery were four milliliters of peripheral blood. General study findings and limits: Blood's top-250-clone fraction was significantly lower than that of tumors (p = 0.039). Tumor-blood pairs (like tumor-adjacent pairs) overlapped less than tumor region pairs did.

The chain joins TRBV12-3 or TRBV12-4 to TRBJ2-7; either TRBD1 or TRBD2 may fit D (5 bases each). The sample consisted of peripheral blood. This clonotype was obtained from a woman aged 25 to 39 with primary liver carcinoma and hepatitis B virus infection. CDR3 nucleotides: TGTGCCAGCAGTCCCCAGGCAGGGACGACCAACGAGCAGTACTTC. It specifies CASSPQAGTTNEQYF.